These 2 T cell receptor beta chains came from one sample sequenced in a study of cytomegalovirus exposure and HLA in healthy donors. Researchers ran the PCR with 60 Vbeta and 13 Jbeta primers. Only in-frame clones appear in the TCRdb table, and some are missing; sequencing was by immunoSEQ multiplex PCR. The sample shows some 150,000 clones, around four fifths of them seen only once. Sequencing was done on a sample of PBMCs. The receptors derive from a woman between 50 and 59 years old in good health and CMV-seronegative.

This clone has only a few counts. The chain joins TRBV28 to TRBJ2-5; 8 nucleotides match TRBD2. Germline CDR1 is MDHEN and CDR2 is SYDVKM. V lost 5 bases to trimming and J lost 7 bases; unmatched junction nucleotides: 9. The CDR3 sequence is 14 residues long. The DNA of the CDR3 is TGTGCCAGCAGTCGCTCAGCGGGGGCCAGGACCCAGTACTTC. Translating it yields CASSRSAGARTQYF.

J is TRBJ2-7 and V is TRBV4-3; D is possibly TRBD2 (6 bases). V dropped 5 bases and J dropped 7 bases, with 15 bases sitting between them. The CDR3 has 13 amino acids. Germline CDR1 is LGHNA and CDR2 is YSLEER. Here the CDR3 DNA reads TGCGCCAGCAGCTTGGGACTGGGCTGGGAGCAGTACTTC. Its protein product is CASSLGLGWEQYF.